Each of the 22 T cell receptor beta chains below was sequenced from the same sample in a study of T-cell reconstitution after alpha-beta-depleted transplantation in children. Unique molecular identifiers were used in preparing the TCRbeta library. One entry per CDR3 protein results from TCRdb running MiXCR on the PCR reads. The repertoire includes under 850,000 distinct CDR3 sequences, over 10% of them detected once, and about 0.79% sits in the top ten. Sequenced here: PBMCs, sampled before TCRalphabeta/CD19-depleted stem cell transplant. The source of these receptors is a girl aged 2-10 years with congenital amegakaryocytic thrombocytopenia, due to receive a stem cell transplant.

The chain links TRBV11-2 to TRBJ2-1; D gene uncertain. CDR1 and CDR2 from the germline V gene are SGHAT and FQNNGV. Trimming took off 3 bases at V and 7 bases at J, with 7 bases between the two ends. This CDR3 spans 12 amino acids. CDR3 nucleotide sequence: TGTGCCAGCAGCTTCTTTCCGAATGAGCAGTTCTTC. Translating gives CASSFFPNEQFF.

This chain connects TRBV5-1 to TRBJ2-1, with 8 positions matching TRBD1. The CDR3 has 15 residues. The germline V gene encodes CDR1 SGHRS and CDR2 YFSETQ. V trimming: 2 bases; J trimming: 4 bases; junction bases outside the gene matches: 5. CDR3 sequence reads: CASSFRDRPYNEQFF. In nucleotides, the CDR3 is TGCGCCAGCAGCTTCCGGGACAGGCCTTACAATGAGCAGTTCTTC.

This clonotype was seen more than once but under ten times. The V call is TRBV5-1, the J call TRBJ2-7, with 7 bases aligning to TRBD1. The V and J ends lost 4 bases and 1 base, in that order; junction bases with no gene match: 14. The CDR3 loop spans 17 amino acids. Germline V gene data show CDR1 as SGHRS and CDR2 as YFSETQ. CDR3 coding DNA: TGCGCCAGCAGCCCGTTAAGGACAGGCGCCACTTCCTACGAGCAGTACTTC. Protein: CASSPLRTGATSYEQYF. Full variable domain (missing parts from reference TRBV5-1 and TRBJ2-7): KAGVTQTPRYLIKTRGQQVTLSCSPISGHRSVSWYQQTPGQGLQFLFEYFSETQRNKGNFPGRFSGRQFSNSRSEMNVSTLELGDSALYLCASSPLRTGATSYEQYFGPGTRLTVT.

This clonotype was observed at least ten times. The V and J genes are TRBV12-3 or TRBV12-4 and TRBJ1-3, with D uncertain. V gave up 6 bases and J gave up 0 bases, with 12 bases separating them. This CDR3 region has 15 residues. CDR3 nucleotides: TGTGCCAGCAGCCCTGACACCAGCTCTGGAAACACCATATATTTT. Protein sequence: CASSPDTSSGNTIYF.

In its sample, this clonotype was seen many times. The V gene is TRBV12-3 or TRBV12-4, the J gene TRBJ1-5; D is unclear. CDR3 length equals 15 residues. Trimming took 2 bases from V and 1 from J, leaving 9 bases between them. CDR3 bases: TGTGCCAGCAGTTTACGGTCGAACAGCAATCAGCCCCAGCATTTT. Protein: CASSLRSNSNQPQHF.

This clonotype was detected a few times. The chain has TRBV28 and TRBJ2-7; no definite D call. There are 15 residues in the CDR3. The germline gives CDR1 MDHEN, CDR2 SYDVKM. With 6 bases removed from V and 3 bases from J, the gap between germline ends came to 18 bases. In nucleotides, the CDR3 is TGTGCCAGCAGGGTCGGGCAGGCCTCCTACTACGAGCAGTACTTC. Translation: CASRVGQASYYEQYF. Variable domain in full (rest from reference TRBV28 and TRBJ2-7): DVKVTQSSRYLVKRTGEKVFLECVQDMDHENMFWYRQDPGLGLRLIYFSYDVKMKEKGDIPEGYSVSREKKERFSLILESASTNQTSMYLCASRVGQASYYEQYFGPGTRLTVT.

This clonotype appeared many times. V gene TRBV20-1 combines with J gene TRBJ2-1; D not resolved. CDR1 is DFQATT and CDR2 is SNEGSKA in the germline V gene (reference sequence). The CDR3 is 15 residues long. V gave up 2 bases and J gave up 0 bases, with 11 bases separating them. The CDR3 loop is CSARRHAISYNEQFF. The CDR3 coding sequence is TGCAGTGCTAGACGACACGCAATCTCCTACAATGAGCAGTTCTTC.

This clonotype was found many times. The chain links TRBV12-3 or TRBV12-4 to TRBJ1-1, with D possibly matching TRBD1 (6 bases). Trimming pared 3 bases from V and 3 bases from J, leaving 14 bases between. CDR3 size: 15 residues. The CDR3 nucleotides are TGTGCCAGCAGTTTTTTGGGGGCATTGTACACTGAAGCTTTCTTT. Translated: CASSFLGALYTEAFF.

This clonotype was recorded at least ten times. J is TRBJ1-4 and V is TRBV20-1; the match to TRBD1 covers 7 bases. The CDR3 is 16 amino acids. Trimming removed 2 bases from V and 3 bases from J; junction bases left unmatched: 9. The germline V gene encodes CDR1 DFQATT and CDR2 SNEGSKA (reference sequence). The CDR3 region has the DNA TGCAGTGCTAGATTGGGGACAGCCGCAGCTAATGAAAAACTGTTTTTT. It translates to CSARLGTAAANEKLFF.

This clonotype was picked up many times. The chain combines TRBV28 with TRBJ2-1; a weak D match, TRBD1 (5 bases). This CDR3 contains 12 residues. V gave up 7 bases and J gave up 6 bases, with 10 bases separating them. Germline V gives CDR1 MDHEN, CDR2 SYDVKM. The DNA for the CDR3 is TGTGCCAGCACGCAGGGCGTCAATGAGCAGTTCTTC. Translating it yields CASTQGVNEQFF.

The table lists this clonotype with a few counts. V is TRBV12-3 or TRBV12-4 and J is TRBJ1-5; TRBD1 might be the D (6 bases). The ends were cut back, 7 bases at V and 6 bases at J, with 13 bases in the middle. This CDR3 region has 13 residues. CDR3 in DNA: TGTGCCAGCAAATGGGGGGCTAGTCAGCCCCAGCATTTT. Protein: CASKWGASQPQHF.

This clonotype was counted at least ten times. The chain carries TRBV12-3 or TRBV12-4 and TRBJ2-7; D uncertain. V lost 7 bases and J lost 4, with 17 bases in between. The CDR3 spans 14 residues. The CDR3 bases are TGTGCCAGCACCTCGTCTGAAGGGCAGTACGAGCAGTACTTC. Translation: CASTSSEGQYEQYF.

This clonotype was seen ten or more times. J is TRBJ1-5 and V is TRBV12-3 or TRBV12-4; 9 positions match TRBD1. This CDR3 spans 15 amino acids. Germline trimming cut 4 bases from V and 6 bases from J; bases unmatched to any gene: 7. This chain's CDR3 is CASSSVGQGFQPQHF. The CDR3 nucleotides read TGTGCCAGCAGTTCCGTTGGACAGGGGTTTCAGCCCCAGCATTTT.

The chain links TRBV27 to TRBJ2-1; 8 bases map to TRBD1. Trimming took 6 bases from V and 6 from J; bases not matched to a gene: 4. Germline V CDR1 and CDR2: MNHEY, SMNVEV (reference sequence). The CDR3 is 13 amino acids. The CDR3 here is CASSYDRGNEQFF. CDR3 coding DNA: TGTGCCAGCAGCTATGACAGGGGCAATGAGCAGTTCTTC.

The V gene is TRBV2, the J gene TRBJ1-5; D ambiguous. CDR1 SNHLY and CDR2 FYNNEI come from the germline V gene. The CDR3 is 12 amino acids. Trimming removed 6 bases at V and 9 bases at J, with 12 bases between. The CDR3 loop reads CASRAYRAPQHF. In nucleotides, the CDR3 is TGTGCCAGCAGGGCTTACCGGGCGCCCCAGCATTTT.

With respect to this clonotype: A much larger clone sits a single nucleotide away, making a read error possible. The chain recombines TRBV29-1 with TRBJ2-2; D may correspond to TRBD1 or TRBD2 (5 bases each). The CDR3 length is 14 residues. CDR1 is SQVTM and CDR2 is ANQGSEA in the germline V gene. The CDR3 loop reads CSVVPGTNTGEQFF. CDR3 nucleotide sequence: TGCAGCGTTGTTCCGGGGACGAACACCGGGGAGCAGTTTTTT.

The table lists this clonotype with many counts. This rearrangement joins TRBV15 to TRBJ2-3; 9 positions agree with TRBD2. The CDR3 contains 16 residues. J gave up 0 bases and V 4 bases, and 5 bases lay outside the gene matches. Germline loops: CDR1 LNHNV, CDR2 YYDKDF (reference sequence). The CDR3 is CATSTRLAASTDTQYF. In DNA, the CDR3 is TGTGCCACCAGCACACGACTAGCGGCAAGCACAGATACGCAGTATTTT.

This clonotype has a handful of counts. V and J are TRBV6-1 and TRBJ1-5; no definite D call. This CDR3 contains 14 residues. With 2 bases removed from V and 5 bases from J, the gap between germline ends came to 10 bases. Per the germline V gene, CDR1 is MNHNS and CDR2 is SASEGT. CDR3 coding DNA: TGTGCCAGCAGTGAATCTGGGGATTATCAGCCCCAGCATTTT. It encodes CASSESGDYQPQHF.

Regarding this clonotype: Since a much larger clone is just one base distant, this may be a read error. The chain uses TRBV20-1 and TRBJ2-3; D is tentatively TRBD1 or TRBD2 (5 bases each). V was clipped by 1 base and J by 8 bases, with 19 bases between them. The CDR3 covers 15 residues. Germline-derived CDR1 and CDR2 are DFQATT and SNEGSKA (reference sequence). The CDR3 reads CSARAPADISLTQYF. The CDR3 DNA reads as TGCAGTGCTAGAGCTCCAGCGGACATCAGCCTTACGCAGTATTTT.

Written as DNA, the CDR3 is TGTGCCAGCACTCCTAGCGGGATTTTAGTCGCCAAGGAGGAGCAGTACTTC. Its translation: CASTPSGILVAKEEQYF. The gene calls are TRBV2 and TRBJ2-7; TRBD2 aligns across 9 bases. The CDR3 consists of 17 residues. The V and J ends lost 7 bases and 7 bases, in that order; junction bases with no gene match: 20. Germline V gene lookup returns CDR1 SNHLY and CDR2 FYNNEI.

The chain recombines TRBV5-1 with TRBJ2-2; the D is unclear. V was trimmed by 0 bases and J by 6 bases, leaving 9 bases between them. The CDR3 runs to 14 residues. Germline V CDR1 and CDR2: SGHRS, YFSETQ. The CDR3 protein is CASSLGVLPGELFF. The CDR3 nucleotides are TGCGCCAGCAGCTTGGGGGTTCTTCCCGGGGAGCTGTTTTTT.

This clonotype was observed many times. This sequence joins TRBV6-5 and TRBJ2-1; D may be TRBD1 or TRBD2 (5 bases each). The V end was cut by 4 bases, the J end by 7 bases, with 14 bases between. This CDR3 comprises 14 residues. Germline CDR1 and CDR2: MNHEY and SVGAGI. DNA for the CDR3: TGTGCCAGCAGTTCCGGGACGGAGATTAATGAGCAGTTCTTC. It yields the protein CASSSGTEINEQFF.